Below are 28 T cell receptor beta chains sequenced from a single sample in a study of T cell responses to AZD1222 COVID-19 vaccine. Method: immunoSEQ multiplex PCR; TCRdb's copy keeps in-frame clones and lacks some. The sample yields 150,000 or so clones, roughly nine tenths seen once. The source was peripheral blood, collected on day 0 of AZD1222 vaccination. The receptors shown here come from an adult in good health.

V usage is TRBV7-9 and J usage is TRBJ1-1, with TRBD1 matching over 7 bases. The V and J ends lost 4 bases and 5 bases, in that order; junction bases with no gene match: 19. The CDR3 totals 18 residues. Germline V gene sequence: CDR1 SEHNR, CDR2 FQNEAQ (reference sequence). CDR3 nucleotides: TGTGCCAGCAGCTCAACTCTCAATCCTCGCAGGGGGGCGACTGAAGCTTTCTTT. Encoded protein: CASSSTLNPRRGATEAFF.

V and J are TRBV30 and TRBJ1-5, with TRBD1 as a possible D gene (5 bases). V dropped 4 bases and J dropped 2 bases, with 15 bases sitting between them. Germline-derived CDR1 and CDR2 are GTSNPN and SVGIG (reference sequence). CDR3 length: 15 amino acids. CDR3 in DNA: TGTGCCTGGAACGCGGGGGGAACGGGCAATCAGCCCCAGCATTTT. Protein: CAWNAGGTGNQPQHF. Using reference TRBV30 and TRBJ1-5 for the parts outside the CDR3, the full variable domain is SQTIHQWPATLVQPVGSPLSLECTVEGTSNPNLYWYRQAAGRGLQLLFYSVGIGQISSEVPQNLSASRPQDRQFILSSKKLLLSDSGFYLCAWNAGGTGNQPQHFGDGTRLSIL.

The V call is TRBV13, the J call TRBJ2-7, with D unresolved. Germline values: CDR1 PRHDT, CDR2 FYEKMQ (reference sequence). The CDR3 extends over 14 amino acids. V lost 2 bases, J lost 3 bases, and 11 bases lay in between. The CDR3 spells CASSLSYKFYEQYF. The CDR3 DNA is TGTGCCAGCAGCTTATCCTATAAATTCTACGAGCAGTACTTC.

CDR3 DNA: TGTGCCAGCAGTACCAGGGAGACCCAGTACTTC. It specifies CASSTRETQYF. V is TRBV28 and J is TRBJ2-5; D is unresolved. CDR3 length: 11 residues. Germline values: CDR1 MDHEN, CDR2 SYDVKM. V was shortened by 5 bases and J by 5 bases, with 6 bases between the two germline ends.

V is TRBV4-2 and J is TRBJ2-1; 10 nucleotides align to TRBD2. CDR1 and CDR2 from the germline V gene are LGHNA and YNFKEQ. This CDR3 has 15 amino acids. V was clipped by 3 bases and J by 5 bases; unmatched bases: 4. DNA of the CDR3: TGTGCCAGCAGCCACGGACTAGCGGACGACAATGAGCAGTTCTTC. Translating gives CASSHGLADDNEQFF.

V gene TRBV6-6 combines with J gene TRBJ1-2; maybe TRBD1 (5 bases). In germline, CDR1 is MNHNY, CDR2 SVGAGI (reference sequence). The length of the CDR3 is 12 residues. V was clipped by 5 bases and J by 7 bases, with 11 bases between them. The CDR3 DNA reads TGTGCCAGCAGTGTCAGGGTTTCTGGCTACACCTTC. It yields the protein CASSVRVSGYTF.

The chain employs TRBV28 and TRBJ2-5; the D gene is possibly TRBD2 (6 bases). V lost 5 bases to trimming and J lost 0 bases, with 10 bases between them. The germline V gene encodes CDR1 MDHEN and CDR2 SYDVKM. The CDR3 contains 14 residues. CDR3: CASSSGGYQETQYF. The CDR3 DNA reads TGTGCCAGCAGTAGTGGGGGGTACCAAGAGACCCAGTACTTC. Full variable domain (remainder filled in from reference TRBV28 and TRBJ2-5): DVKVTQSSRYLVKRTGEKVFLECVQDMDHENMFWYRQDPGLGLRLIYFSYDVKMKEKGDIPEGYSVSREKKERFSLILESASTNQTSMYLCASSSGGYQETQYFGPGTRLLVL.

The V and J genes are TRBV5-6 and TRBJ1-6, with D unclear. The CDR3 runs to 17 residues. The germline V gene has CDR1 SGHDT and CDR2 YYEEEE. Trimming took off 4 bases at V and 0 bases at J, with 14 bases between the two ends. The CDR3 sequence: CASSPRREYSYNSPLHF. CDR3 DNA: TGTGCCAGCAGCCCCCGTCGGGAATACTCCTATAATTCACCCCTCCACTTT. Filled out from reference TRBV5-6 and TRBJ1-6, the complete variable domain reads DAGVTQSPTHLIKTRGQQVTLRCSPKSGHDTVSWYQQALGQGPQFIFQYYEEEERQRGNFPDRFSGHQFPNYSSELNVNALLLGDSALYLCASSPRREYSYNSPLHFGNGTRLTVT.

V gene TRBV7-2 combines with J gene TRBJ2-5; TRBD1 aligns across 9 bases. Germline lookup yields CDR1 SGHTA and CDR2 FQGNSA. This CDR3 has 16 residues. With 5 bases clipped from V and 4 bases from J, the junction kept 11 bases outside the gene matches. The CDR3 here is CASSPRTGVSGETQYF. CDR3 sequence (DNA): TGTGCCAGCAGCCCTCGGACAGGGGTTTCGGGAGAGACCCAGTACTTC.

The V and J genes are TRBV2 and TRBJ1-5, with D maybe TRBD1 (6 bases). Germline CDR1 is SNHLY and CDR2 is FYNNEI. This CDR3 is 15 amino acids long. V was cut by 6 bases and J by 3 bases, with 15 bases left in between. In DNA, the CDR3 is TGTGCCAGCAGCAACGAACAGGGATTCAATCAGCCCCAGCATTTT. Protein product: CASSNEQGFNQPQHF.

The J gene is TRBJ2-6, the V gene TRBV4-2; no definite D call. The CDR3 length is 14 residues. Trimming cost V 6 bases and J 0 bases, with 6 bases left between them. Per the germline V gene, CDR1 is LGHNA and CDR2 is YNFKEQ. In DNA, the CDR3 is TGTGCCAGCAGAACTTCCTCTGGGGCCAACGTCCTGACTTTC. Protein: CASRTSSGANVLTF.

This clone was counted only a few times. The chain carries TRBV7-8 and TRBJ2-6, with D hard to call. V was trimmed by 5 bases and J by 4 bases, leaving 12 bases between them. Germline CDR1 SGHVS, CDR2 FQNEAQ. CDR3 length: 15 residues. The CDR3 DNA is TGTGCCAGCAGCCCCAGACCTGACGGGGCCAACGTCCTGACTTTC. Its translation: CASSPRPDGANVLTF.

DNA of the CDR3: TGTGCCAGCTCTACTAGCGGGGGGGCCGGAGAGACCCAGTACTTC. As protein: CASSTSGGAGETQYF. The chain recombines TRBV6-4 with TRBJ2-5, with 13 bases matching TRBD2. The V segment lost 8 bases and the J segment 4 bases; nucleotides outside the gene matches: 7. CDR3 size: 15 residues. CDR1 and CDR2 from the germline V gene are MRHNA and SNTAGT.

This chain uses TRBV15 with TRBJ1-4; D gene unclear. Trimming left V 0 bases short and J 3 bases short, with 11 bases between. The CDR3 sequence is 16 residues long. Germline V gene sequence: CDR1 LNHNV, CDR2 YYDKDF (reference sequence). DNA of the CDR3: TGTGCCACCAGCAGAGATCCTGGCGGTTCTAATGAAAAACTGTTTTTT. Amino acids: CATSRDPGGSNEKLFF.

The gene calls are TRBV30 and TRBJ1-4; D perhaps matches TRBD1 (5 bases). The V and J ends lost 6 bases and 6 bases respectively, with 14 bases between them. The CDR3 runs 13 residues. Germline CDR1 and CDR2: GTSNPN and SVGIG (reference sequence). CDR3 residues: CACPGPSHEKLFF. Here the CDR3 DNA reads TGTGCCTGCCCGGGACCGAGCCATGAAAAACTGTTTTTT.

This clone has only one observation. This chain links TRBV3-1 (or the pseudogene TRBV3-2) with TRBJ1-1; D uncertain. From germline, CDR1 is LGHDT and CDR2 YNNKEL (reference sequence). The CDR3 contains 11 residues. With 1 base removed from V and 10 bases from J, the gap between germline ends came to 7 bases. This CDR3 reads CASSQGIAAFF. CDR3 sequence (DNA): TGTGCCAGCAGCCAAGGTATAGCAGCTTTCTTT.

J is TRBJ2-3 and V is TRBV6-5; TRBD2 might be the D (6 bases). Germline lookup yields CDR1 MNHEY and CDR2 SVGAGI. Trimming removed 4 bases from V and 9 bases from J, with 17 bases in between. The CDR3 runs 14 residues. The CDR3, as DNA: TGTGCCAGCAGTTCCGGGGTAGCGGTCTTAACGCAGTATTTT. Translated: CASSSGVAVLTQYF.

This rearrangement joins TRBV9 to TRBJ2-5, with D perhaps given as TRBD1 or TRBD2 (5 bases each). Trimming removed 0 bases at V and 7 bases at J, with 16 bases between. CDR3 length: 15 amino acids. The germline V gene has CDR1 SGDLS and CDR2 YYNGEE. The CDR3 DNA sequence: TGTGCCAGCAGCGTAGTTGGTACCAACGGGGCGACCCAGTACTTC. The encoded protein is CASSVVGTNGATQYF. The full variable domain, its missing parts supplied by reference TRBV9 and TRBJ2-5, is DSGVTQTPKHLITATGQRVTLRCSPRSGDLSVYWYQQSLDQGLQFLIQYYNGEERAKGNILERFSAQQFPDLHSELNLSSLELGDSALYFCASSVVGTNGATQYFGPGTRLLVL.

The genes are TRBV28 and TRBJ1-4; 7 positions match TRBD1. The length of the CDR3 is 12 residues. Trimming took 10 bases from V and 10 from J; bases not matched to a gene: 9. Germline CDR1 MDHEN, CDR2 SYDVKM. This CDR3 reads CAITGTAPKLFF. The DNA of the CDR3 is TGTGCCATCACGGGGACAGCCCCAAAACTGTTTTTT.

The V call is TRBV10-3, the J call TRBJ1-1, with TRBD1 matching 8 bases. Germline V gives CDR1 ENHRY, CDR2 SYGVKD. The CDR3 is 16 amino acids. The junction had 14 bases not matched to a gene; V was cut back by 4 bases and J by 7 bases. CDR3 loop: CAISGSGQGRNIEAFF. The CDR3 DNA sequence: TGTGCCATCAGTGGGTCAGGACAGGGCCGGAATATTGAAGCTTTCTTT.

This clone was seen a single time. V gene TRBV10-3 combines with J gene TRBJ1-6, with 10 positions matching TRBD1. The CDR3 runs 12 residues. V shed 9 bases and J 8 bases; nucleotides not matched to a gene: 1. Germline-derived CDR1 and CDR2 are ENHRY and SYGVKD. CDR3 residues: CAIGTGDSPLHF. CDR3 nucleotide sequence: TGTGCCATAGGGACAGGGGATTCACCCCTCCACTTT.

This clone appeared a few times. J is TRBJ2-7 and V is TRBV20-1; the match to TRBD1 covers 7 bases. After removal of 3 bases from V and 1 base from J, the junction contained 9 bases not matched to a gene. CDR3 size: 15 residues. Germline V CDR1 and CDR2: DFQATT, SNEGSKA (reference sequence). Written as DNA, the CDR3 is TGCAGTGCTAGTGCCCCGACAGGGAAGTCCTACGAGCAGTACTTC. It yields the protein CSASAPTGKSYEQYF.

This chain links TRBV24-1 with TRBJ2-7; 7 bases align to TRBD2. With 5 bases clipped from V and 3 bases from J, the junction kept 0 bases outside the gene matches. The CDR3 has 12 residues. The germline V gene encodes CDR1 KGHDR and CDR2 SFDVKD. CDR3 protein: CATSGEGYEQYF. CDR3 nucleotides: TGTGCCACCAGTGGGGAGGGCTACGAGCAGTACTTC.

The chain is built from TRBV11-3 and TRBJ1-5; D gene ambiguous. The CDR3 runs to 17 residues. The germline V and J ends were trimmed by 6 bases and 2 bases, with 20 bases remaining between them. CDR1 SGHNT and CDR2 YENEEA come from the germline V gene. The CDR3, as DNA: TGTGCCAGCAGGCCGGGTCTGCCTCCCGGGTGCAATCAGCCCCAGCATTTT. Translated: CASRPGLPPGCNQPQHF.

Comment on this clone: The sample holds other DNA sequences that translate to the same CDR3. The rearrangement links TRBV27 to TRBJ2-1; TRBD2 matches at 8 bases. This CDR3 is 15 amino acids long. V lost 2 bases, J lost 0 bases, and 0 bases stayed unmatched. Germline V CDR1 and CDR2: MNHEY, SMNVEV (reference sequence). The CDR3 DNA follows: TGTGCCAGCAGTTTAAGCGGGAGCTCCTACAATGAGCAGTTCTTC. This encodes CASSLSGSSYNEQFF.

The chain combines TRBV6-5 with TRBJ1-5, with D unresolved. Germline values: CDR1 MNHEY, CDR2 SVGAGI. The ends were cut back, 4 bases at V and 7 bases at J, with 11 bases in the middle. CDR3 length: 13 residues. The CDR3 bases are TGTGCCAGCAGTTCCCCATATTGGCAGCCCCAGCATTTT. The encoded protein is CASSSPYWQPQHF.

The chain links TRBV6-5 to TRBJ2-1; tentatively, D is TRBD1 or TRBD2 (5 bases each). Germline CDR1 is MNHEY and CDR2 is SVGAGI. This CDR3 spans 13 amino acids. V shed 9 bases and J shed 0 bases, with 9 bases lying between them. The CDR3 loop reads CASPGASYNEQFF. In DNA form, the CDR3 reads TGTGCCAGTCCCGGGGCCTCCTACAATGAGCAGTTCTTC.

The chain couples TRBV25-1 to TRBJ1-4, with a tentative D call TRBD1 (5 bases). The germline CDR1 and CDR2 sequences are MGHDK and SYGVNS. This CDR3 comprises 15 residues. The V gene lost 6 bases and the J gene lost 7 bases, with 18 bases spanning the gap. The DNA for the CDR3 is TGTGCCAGCAGGGCGAGGGGTTCAGGTGGTGAAAAACTGTTTTTT. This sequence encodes CASRARGSGGEKLFF.